These T cell receptor beta chains were read from a single sample in a study of T-cell reconstitution after alpha-beta-depleted transplantation in children. Each CDR3 protein is one row after TCRdb ran MiXCR on the PCR reads. Of 800,000 to 1,000,000 distinct CDR3 sequences in the sample, under 30% were seen once. This material consisted of PBMCs, mostly from graft donor cells, taken 360 days after TCRalphabeta/CD19-depleted stem cell transplant. Every receptor here comes from a boy in the first two years of life who had a stem cell transplant for SCID, so the T cells may come from the graft donor. Both conserved end residues are part of each CDR3. D genes are given only for firm matches. Clone size is shown for a subset of rows, as once, few, many or a class of expanded clone.

v_gene,d_gene,abundance,j_gene,CDR3nt,CDR3aa
TRBV6-5,TRBD1,many,TRBJ1-6,TGTGCCAGCAGTTACTCCCGACAGGGAAATTCACCCCTCCACTTT,CASSYSRQGNSPLHF
TRBV29-1,TRBD1,NA,TRBJ1-1,TGCAGCGTCTACGGGACAGTGGGGCCGAACACTGAAGCTTTCTTT,CSVYGTVGPNTEAFF
TRBV20-1,NA,NA,TRBJ1-1,TGCAGTGCCCCGCCCGGAGGAAACCATGAAGCTTTCTTT,CSAPPGGNHEAFF
TRBV6-2/TRBV6-3,TRBD1,NA,TRBJ1-1,TGTGCCAGCAACAGGGGCTCCACTGGAGCTTTCTTT,CASNRGSTGAFF
TRBV20-1,TRBD1,NA,TRBJ2-1,TGCAGTGCTAGAGATGACAGGGGGCGCAGCCATGAGCAGTTCTTC,CSARDDRGRSHEQFF
TRBV5-1,TRBD2,NA,TRBJ2-5,TGCGCCAGCAGCTTGGTCGCGGGGGGCTGGAAGACCCAGTACTTC,CASSLVAGGWKTQYF
TRBV12-3/TRBV12-4,NA,NA,TRBJ1-1,TGTGCCAGCAGTTTACAGGCTAGAGTGAACACTGAAGCTTTCTTT,CASSLQARVNTEAFF
TRBV29-1,NA,NA,TRBJ2-2,TGCAGCGTTGATCCCGGACTACTGGGCGGGGAGCTGTTTTTT,CSVDPGLLGGELFF
TRBV20-1,NA,NA,TRBJ1-6,TGCAGTGCTAGATCCCGAGGACCCCTCCACTTT,CSARSRGPLHF
TRBV12-3/TRBV12-4,TRBD1,NA,TRBJ1-4,TGTGCCAGCAGCCCACCGGGACAGGGGGCGTATAATGAAAAACTGTTTTTT,CASSPPGQGAYNEKLFF
TRBV25-1,TRBD2,NA,TRBJ2-5,TGTGCCAGCAGTGATACGCGGGGGGCCCGGTACCAAGAGACCCAGTACTTC,CASSDTRGARYQETQYF
TRBV7-9,NA,few,TRBJ2-1,TGTGCCAGCAGCTTCTGGGGCCTGGTGCCGTTCTTC,CASSFWGLVPFF
TRBV4-1,TRBD1,NA,TRBJ2-1,TGCGCCAGCAGCCAAGGAGTGGACAGGGAACCAAACAATGAGCAGTTCTTC,CASSQGVDREPNNEQFF
TRBV20-1,NA,NA,TRBJ2-3,TGCAGTGCCAATCCCCCTGTCACAGATACGCAGTATTTT,CSANPPVTDTQYF
TRBV21-1,NA,NA,TRBJ2-1,TGTGCCAGCAGCAGCCGAGAATGTGAGCAGTTCTTC,CASSSRECEQFF
TRBV6-6,NA,NA,TRBJ2-3,TGTGCCAGCAGTTCTATACACACAGATACGCAGTATTTT,CASSSIHTDTQYF
TRBV6-1,TRBD1,few,TRBJ2-3,TGTGCCAGCAGCCAGGACAGGGGGCCTGCAGATACGCAGTATTTT,CASSQDRGPADTQYF
TRBV9,TRBD1,few,TRBJ2-7,TGTGCCAGCAGCGTAGGGGGCGGGACAGGGCCTGAAGAGCAGTACTTC,CASSVGGGTGPEEQYF
TRBV20-1,NA,few,TRBJ2-3,TGCAGTGCTAAGGGGGGGTTGGCAGATACGCAGTATTTT,CSAKGGLADTQYF
TRBV2,TRBD2,NA,TRBJ2-2,TGTGCCAGCAGGAGGCGGGGGAGGGACACCGGGGAGCTGTTTTTT,CASRRRGRDTGELFF
TRBV5-7,NA,few,TRBJ2-5,TGTGCCAGCAGCTTCGACAGGGAGGAAGGGGAGACCCAGTACTTC,CASSFDREEGETQYF
TRBV5-8,NA,NA,TRBJ1-2,TGTGCCAGCAGCTTGGGAAAAGGACGACAGCCAACCTATGGCTACACCTTC,CASSLGKGRQPTYGYTF
TRBV6-5,NA,NA,TRBJ1-2,TGTGCCAGCAGTTACCGTGGACACCTCTTTGACTATGGCTACACCTTC,CASSYRGHLFDYGYTF
TRBV27,NA,NA,TRBJ2-5,TGTGCCAGCAGTTTATCGCCCTCTCAAGAGACCCAGTACTTC,CASSLSPSQETQYF
TRBV27,TRBD1,few,TRBJ1-5,TGTGCCAGCAGTCCTGGACAGGGACAGGGTAGGGGTCAGCCCCAGCATTTT,CASSPGQGQGRGQPQHF
TRBV29-1,NA,few,TRBJ2-3,TGCAGCGTTGAAGATCGTTTTGGGGTGTGGGCTAGCACAGATACGCAGTATTTT,CSVEDRFGVWASTDTQYF
TRBV3-1,NA,NA,TRBJ2-3,TGTGCCAGCAGCCCCGGTAGTGGTAGGCCACAAGGTACGCAGTATTTT,CASSPGSGRPQGTQYF
TRBV15,TRBD2,NA,TRBJ2-1,TGTGCCACCGCTCGCGGGACTAGCGGGGGGGCCAATGAGCAGTTCTTC,CATARGTSGGANEQFF
TRBV5-6,NA,NA,TRBJ1-2,TGTGCCAGCAGCTTGCCCAGGGAGGGTCCCTATGGCTACACCTTC,CASSLPREGPYGYTF